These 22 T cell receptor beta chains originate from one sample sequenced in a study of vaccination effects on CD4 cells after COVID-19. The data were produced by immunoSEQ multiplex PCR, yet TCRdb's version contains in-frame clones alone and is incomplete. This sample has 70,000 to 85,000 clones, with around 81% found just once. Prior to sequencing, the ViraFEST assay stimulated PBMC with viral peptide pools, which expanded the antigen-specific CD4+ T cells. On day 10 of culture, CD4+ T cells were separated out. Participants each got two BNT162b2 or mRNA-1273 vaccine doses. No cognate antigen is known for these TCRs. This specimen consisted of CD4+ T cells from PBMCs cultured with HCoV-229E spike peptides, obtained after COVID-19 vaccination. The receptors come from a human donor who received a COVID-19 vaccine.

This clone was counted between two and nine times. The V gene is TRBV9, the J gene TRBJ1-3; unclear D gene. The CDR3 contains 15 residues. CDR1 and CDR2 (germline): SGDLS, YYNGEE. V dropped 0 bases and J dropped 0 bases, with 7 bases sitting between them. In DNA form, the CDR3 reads TGTGCCAGCAGCGTAGTCGGAAGCTCTGGAAACACCATATATTTT. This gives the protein CASSVVGSSGNTIYF.

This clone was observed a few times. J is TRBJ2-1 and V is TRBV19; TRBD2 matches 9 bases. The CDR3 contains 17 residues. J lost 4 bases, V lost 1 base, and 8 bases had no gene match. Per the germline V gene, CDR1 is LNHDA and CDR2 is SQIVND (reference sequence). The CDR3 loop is CASSIVISSGGYNEQFF. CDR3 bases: TGTGCCAGTAGTATAGTCATTAGCAGCGGGGGGTACAATGAGCAGTTCTTC. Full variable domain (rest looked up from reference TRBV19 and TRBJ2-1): DGGITQSPKYLFRKEGQNVTLSCEQNLNHDAMYWYRQDPGQGLRLIYYSQIVNDFQKGDIAEGYSVSREKKESFPLTVTSAQKNPTAFYLCASSIVISSGGYNEQFFGPGTRLTVL.

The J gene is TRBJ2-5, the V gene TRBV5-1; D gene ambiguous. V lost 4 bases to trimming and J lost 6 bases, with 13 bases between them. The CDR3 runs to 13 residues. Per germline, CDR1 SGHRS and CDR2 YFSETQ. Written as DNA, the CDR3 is TGCGCCAGCAGCGATCGGCAGATAAAGACCCAGTACTTC. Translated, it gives CASSDRQIKTQYF.

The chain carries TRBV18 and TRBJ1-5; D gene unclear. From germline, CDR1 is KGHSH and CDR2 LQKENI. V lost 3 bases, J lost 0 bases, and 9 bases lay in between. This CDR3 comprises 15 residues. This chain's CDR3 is CASSPRVNSNQPQHF. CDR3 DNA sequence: TGTGCCAGCTCACCTCGGGTCAATAGCAATCAGCCCCAGCATTTT.

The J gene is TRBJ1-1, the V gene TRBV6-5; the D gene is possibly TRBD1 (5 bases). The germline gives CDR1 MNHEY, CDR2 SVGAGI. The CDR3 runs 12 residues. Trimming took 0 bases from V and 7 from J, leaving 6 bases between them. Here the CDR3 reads CASSYSRGEAFF. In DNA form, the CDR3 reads TGTGCCAGCAGTTACTCGAGGGGTGAAGCTTTCTTT.

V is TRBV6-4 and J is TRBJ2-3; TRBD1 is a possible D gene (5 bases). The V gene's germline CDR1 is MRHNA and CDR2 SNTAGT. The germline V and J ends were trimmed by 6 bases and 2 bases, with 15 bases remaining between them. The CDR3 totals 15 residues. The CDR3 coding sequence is TGTGCCAGCAGCGCTACAGGTTATGACACAGATACGCAGTATTTT. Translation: CASSATGYDTDTQYF.

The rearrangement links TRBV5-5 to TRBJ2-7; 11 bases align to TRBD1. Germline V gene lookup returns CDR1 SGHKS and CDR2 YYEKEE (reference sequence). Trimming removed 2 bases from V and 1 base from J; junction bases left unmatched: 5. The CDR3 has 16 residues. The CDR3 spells CASSLEDRGQSYEQYV. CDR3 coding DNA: TGTGCCAGCAGCTTAGAGGACAGGGGGCAATCCTACGAGCAGTACGTC.

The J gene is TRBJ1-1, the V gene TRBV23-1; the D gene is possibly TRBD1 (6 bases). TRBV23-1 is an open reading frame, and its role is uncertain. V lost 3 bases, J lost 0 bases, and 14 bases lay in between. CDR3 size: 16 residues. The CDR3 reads CASSHFRGTLNTEAFF. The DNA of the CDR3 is TGCGCCAGCAGTCACTTCCGCGGGACACTGAACACTGAAGCTTTCTTT.

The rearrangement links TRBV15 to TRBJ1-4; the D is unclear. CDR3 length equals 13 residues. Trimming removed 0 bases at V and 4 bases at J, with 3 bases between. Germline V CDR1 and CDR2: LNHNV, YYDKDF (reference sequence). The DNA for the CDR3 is TGTGCCACCAGCAGAGAGTTTAATGAAAAACTGTTTTTT. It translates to CATSREFNEKLFF.

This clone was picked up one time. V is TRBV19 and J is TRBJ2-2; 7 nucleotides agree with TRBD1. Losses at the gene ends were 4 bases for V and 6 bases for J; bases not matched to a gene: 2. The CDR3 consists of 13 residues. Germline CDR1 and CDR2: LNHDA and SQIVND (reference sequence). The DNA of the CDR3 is TGTGCCAGTAGTAGACAGGGCCCCGGGGAGCTGTTTTTT. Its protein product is CASSRQGPGELFF.

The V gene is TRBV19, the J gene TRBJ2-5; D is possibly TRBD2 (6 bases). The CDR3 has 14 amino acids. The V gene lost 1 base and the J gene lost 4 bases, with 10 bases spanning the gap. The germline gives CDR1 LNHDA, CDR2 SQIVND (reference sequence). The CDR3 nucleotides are TGTGCCAGTAGTATAGCGGGGGTTTTAGAGACCCAGTACTTC. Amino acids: CASSIAGVLETQYF.

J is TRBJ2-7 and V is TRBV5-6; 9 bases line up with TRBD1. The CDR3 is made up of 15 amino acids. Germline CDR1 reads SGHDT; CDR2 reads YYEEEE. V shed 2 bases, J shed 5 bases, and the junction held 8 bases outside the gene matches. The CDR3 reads CASSLGWTGDHEQYV. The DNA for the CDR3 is TGTGCCAGCAGCTTAGGATGGACAGGGGATCACGAGCAGTACGTC.

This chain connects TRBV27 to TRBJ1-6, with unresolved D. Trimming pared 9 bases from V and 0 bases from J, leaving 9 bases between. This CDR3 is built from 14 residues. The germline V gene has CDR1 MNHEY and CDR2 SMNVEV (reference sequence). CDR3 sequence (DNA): TGTGCCAGTAGCCGGAGCTCCTATAATTCACCCCTCCACTTT. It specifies CASSRSSYNSPLHF.

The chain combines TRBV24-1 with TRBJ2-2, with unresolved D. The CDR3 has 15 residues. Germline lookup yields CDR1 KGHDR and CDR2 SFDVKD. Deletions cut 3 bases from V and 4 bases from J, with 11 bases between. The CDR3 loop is CATSDLPAVTGELFF. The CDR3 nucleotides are TGTGCCACCAGTGATCTTCCCGCAGTCACCGGGGAGCTGTTTTTT.

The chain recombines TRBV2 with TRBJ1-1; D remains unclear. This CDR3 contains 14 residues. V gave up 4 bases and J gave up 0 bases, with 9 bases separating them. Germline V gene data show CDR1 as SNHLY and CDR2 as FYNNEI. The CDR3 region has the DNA TGTGCCAGCAGTGCCTCCTGGTTGAACACTGAAGCTTTCTTT. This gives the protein CASSASWLNTEAFF.

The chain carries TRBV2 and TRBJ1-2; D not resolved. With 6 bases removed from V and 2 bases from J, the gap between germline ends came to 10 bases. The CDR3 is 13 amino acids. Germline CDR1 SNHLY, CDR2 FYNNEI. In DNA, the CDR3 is TGTGCCAGCAGACGGGGAGGGAACTATGGCTACACCTTC. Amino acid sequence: CASRRGGNYGYTF.

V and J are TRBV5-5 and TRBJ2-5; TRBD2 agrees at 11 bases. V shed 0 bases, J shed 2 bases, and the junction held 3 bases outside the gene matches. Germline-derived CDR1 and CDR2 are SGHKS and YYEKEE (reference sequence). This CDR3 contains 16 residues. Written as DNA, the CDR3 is TGTGCCAGCAGCTTGGTAGCGGGGGGGATACAAGAGACCCAGTACTTC. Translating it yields CASSLVAGGIQETQYF.

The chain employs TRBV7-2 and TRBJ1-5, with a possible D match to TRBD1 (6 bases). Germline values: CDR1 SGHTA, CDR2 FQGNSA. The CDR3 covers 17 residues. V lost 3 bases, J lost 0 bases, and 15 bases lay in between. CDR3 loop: CASSLGSQGGSNQPQHF. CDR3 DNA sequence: TGTGCCAGCAGCTTGGGGTCACAGGGCGGTAGCAATCAGCCCCAGCATTTT.

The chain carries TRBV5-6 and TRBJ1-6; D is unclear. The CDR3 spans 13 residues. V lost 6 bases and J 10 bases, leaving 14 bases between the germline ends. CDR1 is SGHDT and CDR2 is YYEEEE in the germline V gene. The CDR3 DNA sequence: TGTGCCAGCACCTTATGGGGAGCCTCACCCCTCCACTTT. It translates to CASTLWGASPLHF.

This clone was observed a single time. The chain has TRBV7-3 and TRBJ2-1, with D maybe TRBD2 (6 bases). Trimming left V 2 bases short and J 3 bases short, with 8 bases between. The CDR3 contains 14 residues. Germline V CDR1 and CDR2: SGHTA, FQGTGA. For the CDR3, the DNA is TGTGCCAGCAGCTTACGGGGGTTCTACAATGAGCAGTTCTTC. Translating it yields CASSLRGFYNEQFF.

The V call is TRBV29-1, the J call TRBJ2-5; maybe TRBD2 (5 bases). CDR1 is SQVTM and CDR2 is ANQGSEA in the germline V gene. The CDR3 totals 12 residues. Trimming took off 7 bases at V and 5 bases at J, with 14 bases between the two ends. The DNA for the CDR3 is TGCAGCGCTCGGGGAGTCGGGGAGACCCAGTACTTC. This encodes CSARGVGETQYF.

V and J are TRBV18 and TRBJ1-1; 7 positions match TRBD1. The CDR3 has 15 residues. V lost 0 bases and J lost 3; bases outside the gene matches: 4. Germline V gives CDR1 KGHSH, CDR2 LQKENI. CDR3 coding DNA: TGTGCCAGCTCACCACCGACAGGGTTCGACACTGAAGCTTTCTTT. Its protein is CASSPPTGFDTEAFF.